The 13 T cell receptor beta chains listed next were all sequenced from one sample in a study of kidney transplant recipient with SARS-CoV-2 infection. Each CDR3 protein is one row after TCRdb ran MiXCR on the reads. Here the sample spans some 220,000 distinct CDR3 sequences, roughly 26% being singletons. The sequences come from a blood sample, collected at baseline and on day 111 from a kidney transplant recipient. Receptor source: a male patient between 25 and 39 years old who had COVID-19 and was a kidney transplant recipient. The graft donor may account for some of the T cells.

As concerns this clonotype: Possible read error: a much larger clone is one base away. The conserved phenylalanine or tryptophan normally closing the CDR3 is absent here, so this likely arose from a read error. This chain links TRBV6-8 with TRBJ2-6; 7 bases agree with TRBD1. The end of the DNA fits TRBJ2-7 better, so the J call may be wrong. CDR1 is MNHGY and CDR2 is SAAAGT in the germline V gene. The CDR3 sequence is 12 residues long. The CDR3 loop reads CASSHRGGEQYL. Written as DNA, the CDR3 is TGTGCCAGCAGTCACAGGGGCGGCGAGCAGTACCTC.

This clonotype was seen many times. The rearrangement joins TRBV20-1 to TRBJ1-5; 7 bases align to TRBD1. CDR3 length: 17 amino acids. Trimming at V came to 4 bases and at J to 0 bases, leaving 12 bases not matched to a gene. Germline V lookup: CDR1 DFQATT, CDR2 SNEGSKA (reference sequence). In nucleotides, the CDR3 is TGCAGTGCTATTGGGCCAGGGGGAAGTTATAGCAATCAGCCCCAGCATTTT. Protein sequence: CSAIGPGGSYSNQPQHF.

This clonotype was counted many times. The rearrangement links TRBV30 to TRBJ2-6; D gene ambiguous. This CDR3 has 12 amino acids. CDR1 and CDR2 (germline): GTSNPN, SVGIG (reference sequence). The V end was cut by 4 bases, the J end by 2 bases, with 3 bases between. The CDR3 loop reads CAWKTGANVLTF. Written as DNA, the CDR3 is TGTGCCTGGAAAACTGGGGCCAACGTCCTGACTTTC.

This clonotype was detected many times. The chain carries TRBV5-5 and TRBJ1-6, with 9 bases aligning to TRBD1. The CDR3 runs 17 residues. Germline trimming cut 6 bases from V and 1 base from J; bases unmatched to any gene: 8. Germline V CDR1 and CDR2: SGHKS, YYEKEE (reference sequence). CDR3 in amino acids: CASTDRGTGSYNSPLHF. CDR3 coding DNA: TGTGCCAGCACAGACAGGGGGACAGGGTCCTATAATTCACCCCTCCACTTT.

Ten or more counts support this clonotype. This rearrangement joins TRBV25-1 to TRBJ1-2, with D unclear. This CDR3 region has 17 residues. Trimming removed 4 bases at V and 4 bases at J, with 22 bases between. Germline V gene sequence: CDR1 MGHDK, CDR2 SYGVNS. Here the CDR3 DNA reads TGTGCCAGCAGTGGTATCGTAGAACTGGGAAAGACCTATGGCTACACCTTC. Encoded protein: CASSGIVELGKTYGYTF.

This clonotype was seen ten or more times. The chain is built from TRBV6-5 and TRBJ1-5; D uncertain. CDR1 and CDR2 from the germline V gene are MNHEY and SVGAGI. The CDR3 sequence is 13 residues long. Trimming removed 10 bases from V and 3 bases from J, with 13 bases in between. The CDR3 nucleotides are TGTGCCACCGGACGGTCCCCCAATCAGCCCCAGCATTTT. Its translation is CATGRSPNQPQHF.

This clonotype was recorded at least ten times. The rearrangement joins TRBV2 to TRBJ1-5; the D is unclear. Germline-derived CDR1 and CDR2 are SNHLY and FYNNEI. This CDR3 is 15 amino acids long. Trimming removed 4 bases at V and 0 bases at J, with 10 bases between. The CDR3 sequence: CASSVDGYSNQPQHF. CDR3 in DNA: TGTGCCAGCAGTGTTGACGGTTATAGCAATCAGCCCCAGCATTTT.

The chain links TRBV4-2 to TRBJ2-1, with D tentatively TRBD1 or TRBD2 (5 bases each). The CDR3 is 18 amino acids. Per germline, CDR1 LGHNA and CDR2 YNFKEQ. V lost 1 base, J lost 0 bases, and 16 bases lay in between. CDR3 protein: CASSQAGAGVYSYNEQFF. In DNA form, the CDR3 reads TGTGCCAGCAGCCAAGCCGGGGCAGGAGTTTACTCCTACAATGAGCAGTTCTTC.

This clonotype came up many times. CDR3 nucleotides: TGTGCCAGTAGTGCTACGAAGACAAATCGAAAGACCTATGGCTACACCTTC. Its translation: CASSATKTNRKTYGYTF. The V gene is TRBV19, the J gene TRBJ1-2; no clear D gene. Germline V gene data show CDR1 as LNHDA and CDR2 as SQIVND (reference sequence). V was clipped by 5 bases and J by 4 bases, with 23 bases between them. The CDR3 loop spans 17 amino acids.

This clonotype was observed once. The limits of the CDR3 on the DNA are not certain, so only TCRdb's listed CDR3 is given. The rearrangement links TRBV7-5 to TRBJ1-2. TRBV7-5 is a pseudogene segment. The CDR3 is made up of 19 amino acids, end residues included. The CDR3 region is CISVPESTSEVGKTHGYTF.

Details on this clonotype: A much more abundant neighbour one base away suggests this may be a read error. The gene calls are TRBV5-5 and TRBJ1-2; D uncertain. The CDR3 sequence is 16 residues long. V lost 7 bases to trimming and J lost 4 bases, with 23 bases between them. CDR1 SGHKS and CDR2 YYEKEE come from the germline V gene (reference sequence). CDR3: CASDWNASRKTYGYTF. CDR3 coding DNA: TGTGCCAGCGACTGGAATGCCTCGCGAAAGACCTATGGCTACACCTTC.

As for this clonotype: A far larger clone is one base from this, pointing to a likely read error. The J gene is TRBJ2-7, the V gene TRBV3-1; D may be TRBD1 (6 bases). V dropped 3 bases and J dropped 7 bases, with 10 bases sitting between them. The V gene's germline CDR1 is LGHDT and CDR2 YNNKEL (reference sequence). The CDR3 sequence is 12 residues long. CDR3 sequence reads: CASSQTGPEQYF. The CDR3 DNA reads as TGTGCCAGCAGCCAGACAGGTCCTGAGCAGTACTTC.

This clonotype came up many times. The chain has TRBV20-1 and TRBJ1-6; D is unresolved. This CDR3 is 11 amino acids long. Trimming cost V 4 bases and J 7 bases, with 5 bases left between them. Germline lookup yields CDR1 DFQATT and CDR2 SNEGSKA (reference sequence). The CDR3 loop is CSAKPNSPLHF. DNA for the CDR3: TGCAGTGCTAAGCCCAATTCACCCCTCCACTTT.